A single sample is the source of the 27 T cell receptor beta chains below, sequenced in a study of Ad26.COV2.S vaccination and SARS-CoV-2 variants. Treatment meaning: 19 received Ad26.COV2.S at low or high dose, single or two shots; roughly 5 received placebo; per-sample allocation not given. On day 63 after the first injection, vaccine and placebo recipients gave samples. Generated by immunoSEQ multiplex PCR, the TCRdb table keeps only in-frame clones and is missing some. The data show 350,000 to 500,000 clones, with approximately 87% seen just once and around 3.6% held by the top ten. This specimen consisted of peripheral blood, obtained in a trial of Ad26.COV2.S vaccine versus placebo. These receptors were taken from a person between 18 and 60 years old who received the Ad26.COV2.S COVID-19 vaccine or a placebo.

CDR3: CASSSRQGAHEQFF. The CDR3 nucleotides read TGTGCCAGCAGCTCGCGACAGGGGGCCCATGAGCAGTTCTTC. The chain carries TRBV11-3 and TRBJ2-1, with 10 bases identical to TRBD1. From germline, CDR1 is SGHNT and CDR2 YENEEA. V was pared by 4 bases and J by 8 bases, with 5 bases of the junction left unmatched. This CDR3 is built from 14 residues.

CDR3 sequence reads: CASSLGIPSWAREQYF. CDR3 nucleotides: TGTGCCAGCAGCTTAGGTATACCAAGTTGGGCTAGGGAGCAGTACTTC. The rearrangement uses TRBV7-2 and TRBJ2-7; D gene unclear. V was cut by 1 base and J by 7 bases, with 20 bases left in between. In germline, CDR1 is SGHTA, CDR2 FQGNSA. The CDR3 covers 16 residues.

The chain has TRBV7-3 and TRBJ2-3, with D perhaps matching TRBD2 (5 bases). From germline, CDR1 is SGHTA and CDR2 FQGTGA. Trimming took off 3 bases at V and 4 bases at J, with 14 bases between the two ends. The CDR3 covers 15 residues. The chain's CDR3 is CASSLVGGYSDTQYF. The CDR3 DNA sequence: TGTGCCAGCAGCTTGGTGGGCGGGTACTCAGATACGCAGTATTTT.

This clone has a single count. V and J are TRBV6-5 and TRBJ2-1; perhaps TRBD1 as D (7 bases). This CDR3 is built from 14 residues. V was shortened by 6 bases and J by 4 bases, with 13 bases between the two germline ends. Germline assignment: CDR1 MNHEY and CDR2 SVGAGI. DNA of the CDR3: TGTGCCAGCAGCTCTGCAGGGGGGTACAATGAGCAGTTCTTC. Translation: CASSSAGGYNEQFF.

The rearrangement links TRBV3-1 (or the pseudogene TRBV3-2) to TRBJ2-5, with a possible D match to TRBD1 (5 bases). CDR1 and CDR2 from the germline V gene are LGHDT and YNNKEL (reference sequence). This CDR3 is built from 13 residues. Trimming left V 1 base short and J 5 bases short, with 8 bases between. CDR3 residues: CASSQVYRETQYF. Written as DNA, the CDR3 is TGTGCCAGCAGCCAAGTGTACAGGGAGACCCAGTACTTC.

V and J are TRBV6-2 or TRBV6-3 and TRBJ2-7; D unresolved. The germline V gene encodes CDR1 MNHEY and CDR2 SVGEGT. CDR3 size: 14 residues. The V end lost 5 bases, the J end lost 0 bases, and 11 bases lay between the germline ends. CDR3 sequence (DNA): TGTGCCAGCAGTATCGCAGTCAGCTCCTACGAGCAGTACTTC. Residues: CASSIAVSSYEQYF.

The gene calls are TRBV6-5 and TRBJ2-5; D perhaps matches TRBD1 (5 bases). V lost 2 bases, J lost 7 bases, and 17 bases lay in between. The CDR3 is made up of 15 amino acids. Germline loops: CDR1 MNHEY, CDR2 SVGAGI. DNA for the CDR3: TGTGCCAGCAGTTACGGGCAGGGCGCCTATGGGACCCAGTACTTC. Protein sequence: CASSYGQGAYGTQYF.

The J gene is TRBJ2-7, the V gene TRBV3-1 (or the pseudogene TRBV3-2), with unresolved D. This CDR3 is 14 amino acids long. Between the trimmed V and J ends, which lost 0 bases and 3 bases, there was a span of 9 bases. In germline, CDR1 is LGHDT, CDR2 YNNKEL (reference sequence). CDR3 region: CASSQDRFNYEQYF. The CDR3 coding sequence is TGTGCCAGCAGCCAAGATCGATTCAACTACGAGCAGTACTTC.

This chain links TRBV19 with TRBJ1-6, with 7 bases lining up with TRBD1. V gave up 7 bases and J gave up 6 bases; unmatched junction bases: 6. The CDR3 contains 14 residues. Germline V gives CDR1 LNHDA, CDR2 SQIVND (reference sequence). CDR3 sequence reads: CASNPNRGNSPLHF. The CDR3 DNA sequence: TGTGCCAGTAACCCCAACAGGGGTAATTCACCCCTCCACTTT.

This clone occurred once. The V and J genes are TRBV20-1 and TRBJ1-2; 12 bases are a match to TRBD1. The length of the CDR3 is 14 residues. Trimming removed 3 bases from V and 7 bases from J; junction bases left unmatched: 6. Germline V lookup: CDR1 DFQATT, CDR2 SNEGSKA (reference sequence). CDR3 nucleotide sequence: TGCAGTGCTAGTCCGGGACAGGGGGCTCGTGGCTACACCTTC. This gives the protein CSASPGQGARGYTF.

V is TRBV28 and J is TRBJ1-2; 7 bases match TRBD1. The CDR3 is 17 amino acids. V trimming: 1 base; J trimming: 8 bases; junction bases outside the gene matches: 16. The germline V gene encodes CDR1 MDHEN and CDR2 SYDVKM. CDR3 DNA: TGTGCCAGCAGTTTATTTCTCCCCGAGACAGGGTTTGAAGGCTACACCTTC. Its translation: CASSLFLPETGFEGYTF.

This chain uses TRBV6-6 with TRBJ2-1, with 10 bases that match TRBD2. Germline values: CDR1 MNHNY, CDR2 SVGAGI (reference sequence). The CDR3 consists of 17 residues. J lost 7 bases, V lost 5 bases, and 14 bases had no gene match. Here the CDR3 DNA reads TGTGCCAGCAGTCCCAGAAGCGGGGGGGCCAGTCAGAATGAGCAGTTCTTC. Amino acid sequence: CASSPRSGGASQNEQFF.

V usage is TRBV6-2 or TRBV6-3 and J usage is TRBJ2-1, with D hard to call. Trimming took 2 bases from V and 3 from J, leaving 11 bases between them. Germline values: CDR1 MNHEY, CDR2 SVGEGT. The CDR3 runs 15 residues. This chain's CDR3 is CASSYARSSYNEQFF. The DNA of the CDR3 is TGTGCCAGCAGTTACGCGCGGTCCAGCTACAATGAGCAGTTCTTC.

The chain links TRBV6-6 to TRBJ2-7; 9 nucleotides agree with TRBD2. The ends lost 0 bases at V and 6 bases at J; junction bases unmatched: 6. This CDR3 has 15 amino acids. The germline V gene has CDR1 MNHNY and CDR2 SVGAGI (reference sequence). The CDR3 DNA reads TGTGCCAGCAGTTACTCGGGCGGGGGGGCACCCGAGCAGTACTTC. It is translated as CASSYSGGGAPEQYF.

The V call is TRBV3-1 (or the pseudogene TRBV3-2), the J call TRBJ2-7, with D uncertain. Germline V gives CDR1 LGHDT, CDR2 YNNKEL (reference sequence). Trimming pared 5 bases from V and 5 bases from J, leaving 13 bases between. The CDR3 consists of 13 residues. The CDR3 protein is CASSAGGVNEQYF. In DNA, the CDR3 is TGTGCCAGCAGCGCCGGTGGGGTCAACGAGCAGTACTTC.

The J gene is TRBJ2-7, the V gene TRBV19, with 13 bases aligning to TRBD2. Trimming at V came to 6 bases and at J to 3 bases, leaving 2 bases not matched to a gene. This CDR3 region has 14 residues. Looked up from germline, CDR1 is LNHDA and CDR2 is SQIVND (reference sequence). CDR3 protein: CASRGTSGDYEQYF. The DNA of the CDR3 is TGTGCCAGTAGGGGGACTAGCGGGGACTACGAGCAGTACTTC.

This chain uses TRBV7-8 with TRBJ2-7; D may be TRBD1 or TRBD2 (5 bases each). Trimming left V 6 bases short and J 4 bases short, with 13 bases between. CDR1 and CDR2 (germline): SGHVS, FQNEAQ. The CDR3 has 13 residues. In DNA form, the CDR3 reads TGTGCCAGCAGTTCCGGGACGTGGTACGAGCAGTACTTC. It specifies CASSSGTWYEQYF. Full variable domain (rest looked up from reference TRBV7-8 and TRBJ2-7): GAGVSQSPRYKVAKRGQDVALRCDPISGHVSLFWYQQALGQGPEFLTYFQNEAQLDKSGLPSDRFFAERPEGSVSTLKIQRTQQEDSAVYLCASSSGTWYEQYFGPGTRLTVT.

The rearrangement links TRBV9 to TRBJ2-1; D perhaps matches TRBD2 (6 bases). CDR3 length: 16 amino acids. The V gene lost 0 bases and the J gene lost 8 bases, with 18 bases spanning the gap. Looked up from germline, CDR1 is SGDLS and CDR2 is YYNGEE. CDR3 loop: CASSVASPGRTDEQFF. CDR3 nucleotides: TGTGCCAGCAGCGTAGCCTCCCCAGGGAGGACCGATGAGCAGTTCTTC. Together with reference TRBV9 and TRBJ2-1, the CDR3 gives the full variable domain: DSGVTQTPKHLITATGQRVTLRCSPRSGDLSVYWYQQSLDQGLQFLIQYYNGEERAKGNILERFSAQQFPDLHSELNLSSLELGDSALYFCASSVASPGRTDEQFFGPGTRLTVL.

The chain is built from TRBV6-1 and TRBJ1-5, with a weak D call TRBD1 (6 bases). The CDR3 loop spans 16 amino acids. Per the germline V gene, CDR1 is MNHNS and CDR2 is SASEGT. V shed 4 bases and J shed 2 bases, with 15 bases lying between them. The DNA for the CDR3 is TGTGCCAGCAGTGGCTGGTCAGGGGACGGCAATCAGCCCCAGCATTTT. The encoded protein is CASSGWSGDGNQPQHF.

This chain connects TRBV7-9 to TRBJ2-2; D may correspond to TRBD1 or TRBD2 (5 bases each). Germline V gives CDR1 SEHNR, CDR2 FQNEAQ (reference sequence). The germline V and J ends were trimmed by 1 base and 0 bases, with 15 bases remaining between them. This CDR3 has 18 amino acids. The CDR3 nucleotides read TGTGCCAGCAGCTTAGGGGGTTTCCGGGGCCCGAACACCGGGGAGCTGTTTTTT. As protein: CASSLGGFRGPNTGELFF.

The gene calls are TRBV5-1 and TRBJ2-3; 11 nucleotides line up with TRBD1. Germline V gene lookup returns CDR1 SGHRS and CDR2 YFSETQ. The CDR3 totals 17 residues. V gave up 2 bases and J gave up 2 bases; unmatched junction bases: 7. The CDR3 loop reads CASSLNGQGAFTDTQYF. In DNA form, the CDR3 reads TGCGCCAGCAGCTTAAACGGACAGGGGGCGTTCACAGATACGCAGTATTTT.

V and J are TRBV27 and TRBJ2-4; 11 bases are shared with TRBD1. The CDR3 has 13 amino acids. Trimming cost V 3 bases and J 15 bases; bases outside gene matches: 7. In germline, CDR1 is MNHEY, CDR2 SMNVEV (reference sequence). The CDR3 sequence: CASSFGTGGTSYF. The CDR3 nucleotides read TGTGCCAGCAGTTTTGGGACAGGGGGAACTTCGTACTTC.

The chain uses TRBV7-3 and TRBJ2-3; D remains unclear. V was shortened by 5 bases and J by 2 bases, with 11 bases between the two germline ends. The CDR3 covers 14 residues. The germline V gene encodes CDR1 SGHTA and CDR2 FQGTGA. This CDR3 is CASSPGSYTDTQYF. CDR3 in DNA: TGTGCCAGCAGCCCCGGATCTTACACAGATACGCAGTATTTT.

Only a few counts were recorded for this clone. The rearrangement uses TRBV19 and TRBJ2-2, with TRBD1 as a possible D gene (6 bases). Germline CDR1 LNHDA, CDR2 SQIVND (reference sequence). Deletions cut 9 bases from V and 7 bases from J, with 9 bases between. The CDR3 extends over 11 amino acids. The CDR3 nucleotides are TGTGCCAGCGGGACACTCGGGGAGCTGTTTTTT. It specifies CASGTLGELFF.

The genes are TRBV11-2 and TRBJ2-1; 11 bases are a match to TRBD2. This CDR3 is built from 16 residues. After removal of 4 bases from V and 9 bases from J, the junction contained 11 bases not matched to a gene. Germline CDR1 reads SGHAT; CDR2 reads FQNNGV. CDR3 DNA: TGTGCCAGCAGCTCCGGGCTAGCGGGGGGCCAGGGTGAGCAGTTCTTC. This gives the protein CASSSGLAGGQGEQFF.

The V and J genes are TRBV5-4 and TRBJ2-1; TRBD2 aligns across 13 bases. J lost 6 bases, V lost 3 bases, and 9 bases had no gene match. CDR3 size: 17 residues. The germline gives CDR1 SGHNT, CDR2 YYREEE (reference sequence). As DNA, the CDR3 is TGTGCCAGCAGCTCGGACCTGGGACTAGCGGGGTCCAATGAGCAGTTCTTC. Protein sequence: CASSSDLGLAGSNEQFF.

The chain links TRBV7-7 to TRBJ2-7; 8 positions match TRBD1. With 3 bases clipped from V and 6 bases from J, the junction kept 10 bases outside the gene matches. Per germline, CDR1 SSHAT and CDR2 FNYEAQ (reference sequence). The CDR3 contains 15 residues. For the CDR3, the DNA is TGTGCCAGCAGCTTCTCAGGGGGCGCGGGTGGCGAGCAGTACTTC. Its protein product is CASSFSGGAGGEQYF.